The following is a T cell receptor beta chain sequence with its context. Its antigen is unidentified. Generated by immunoSEQ multiplex PCR, the TCRdb table keeps only in-frame clones and is missing some. The table has about 7,000 clones, under 75% seen once. Eligibility required adulthood, ileal or ileocolonic Crohn's disease and indicated ileocolonic resection. The source of the sample is a study of T cell repertoires in ileal Crohn's disease. Overall study findings and caveats: All patients with clonality above 26.8% had endoscopic recurrence.

CDR1 is SEHNR and CDR2 is FQNEAQ in the germline V gene (reference sequence). The CDR3 is made up of 15 amino acids. The V gene end was trimmed by 3 bases and the J gene end by 1 base; junction bases not matched to a gene: 2. V usage is TRBV7-9 and J usage is TRBJ2-3; the match to TRBD2 covers 9 bases. This clonotype originated in an adult with Crohn's disease. Specimen: ileal tissue. CDR3 sequence (DNA): TGTGCCAGCAGCTTCGGCGGGGGGGGCACAGATACGCAGTATTTT. This translates into CASSFGGGGTDTQYF.